Listed below are T cell receptor beta chains from one sample, sequenced in a study of control samples from healthy donors and cancer patients. The table came from immunoSEQ multiplex PCR; TCRdb's copy has only in-frame clones and leaves some out. The sample consists of roughly 64,000 clones, 75% to 95% of them appearing once. Material: PBMCs. The receptors originated from a woman aged 50 to 60 with colorectal cancer. Both conserved end residues are trimmed from each CDR3.

TRBV28 ASSLARGGSVREQY
TRBV28 ATQGANYGYT
TRBV5-6 ASSPGGTGGDTQY
TRBV7-2 ASIPSPGLVRGEQY
TRBV28 ASQAGPLYEQY
TRBV5-8 ASSFWTSSGSYNEQF
TRBV9 ASSAGHRATNEKLF
TRBV19 ATRAGEYNEQF
TRBV5-1 ASSFGGSNTGELF
TRBV5-6 ASSLQGGRNFGYT
TRBV14 ASSQASVGTDTQY
TRBV9 ASSVGTGWTDTQY
TRBV3-1/TRBV3-2 ASSQEETQY
TRBV5-1 ASSWSSYNEQF
TRBV24-1 ATSPHSYLATNEKLF
TRBV7-2 ANTLKRDSKNIQY